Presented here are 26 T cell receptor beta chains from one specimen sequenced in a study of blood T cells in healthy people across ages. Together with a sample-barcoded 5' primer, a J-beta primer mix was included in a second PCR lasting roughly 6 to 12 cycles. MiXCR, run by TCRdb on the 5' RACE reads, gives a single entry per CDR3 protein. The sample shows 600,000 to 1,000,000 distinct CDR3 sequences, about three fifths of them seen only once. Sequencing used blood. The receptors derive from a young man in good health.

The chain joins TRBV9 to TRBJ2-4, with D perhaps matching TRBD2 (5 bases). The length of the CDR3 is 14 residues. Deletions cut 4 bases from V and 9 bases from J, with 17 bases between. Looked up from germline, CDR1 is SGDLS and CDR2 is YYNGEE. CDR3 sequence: CASSSRLVGGIQYF. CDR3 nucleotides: TGTGCCAGCAGCTCCCGGCTAGTAGGAGGCATTCAGTACTTC.

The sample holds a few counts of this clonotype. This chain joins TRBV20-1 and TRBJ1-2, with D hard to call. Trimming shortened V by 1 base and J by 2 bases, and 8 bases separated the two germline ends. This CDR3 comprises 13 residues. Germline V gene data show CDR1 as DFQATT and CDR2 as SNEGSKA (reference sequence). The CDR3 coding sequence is TGCAGTGCTAGAGTTTTAGGAAACTATGGCTACACCTTC. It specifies CSARVLGNYGYTF.

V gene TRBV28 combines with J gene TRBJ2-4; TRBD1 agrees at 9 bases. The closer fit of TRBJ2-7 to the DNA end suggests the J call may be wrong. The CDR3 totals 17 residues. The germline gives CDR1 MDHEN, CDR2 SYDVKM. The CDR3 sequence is CASSDKHAGTGFDEQYF. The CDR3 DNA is TGTGCCAGCAGTGACAAACACGCCGGGACAGGGTTTGACGAGCAGTACTTC.

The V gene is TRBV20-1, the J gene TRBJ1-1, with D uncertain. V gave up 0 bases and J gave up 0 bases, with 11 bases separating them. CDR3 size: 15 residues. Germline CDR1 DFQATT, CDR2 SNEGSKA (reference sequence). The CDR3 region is CSARDSGDMNTEAFF. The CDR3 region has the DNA TGCAGTGCTAGAGATTCGGGAGATATGAACACTGAAGCTTTCTTT.

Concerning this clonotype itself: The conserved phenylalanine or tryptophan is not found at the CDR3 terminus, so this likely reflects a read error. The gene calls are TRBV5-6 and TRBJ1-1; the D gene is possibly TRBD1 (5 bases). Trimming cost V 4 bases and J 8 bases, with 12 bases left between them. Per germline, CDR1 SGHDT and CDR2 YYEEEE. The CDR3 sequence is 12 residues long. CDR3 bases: TGTGCCAGCAGCGTCCTCGAGGGGGAAGCTTTCGTT. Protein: CASSVLEGEAFV.

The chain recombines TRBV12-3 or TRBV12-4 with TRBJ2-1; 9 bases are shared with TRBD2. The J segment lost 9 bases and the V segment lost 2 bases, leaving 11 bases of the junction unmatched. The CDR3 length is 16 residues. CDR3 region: CASSLFSGSRVGEQFF. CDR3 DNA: TGTGCCAGCAGTTTATTTAGCGGGAGCAGAGTGGGTGAGCAGTTCTTC.

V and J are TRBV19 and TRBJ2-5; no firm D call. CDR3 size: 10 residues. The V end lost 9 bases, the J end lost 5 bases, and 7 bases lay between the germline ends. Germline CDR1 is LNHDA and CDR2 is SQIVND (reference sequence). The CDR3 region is CASPPETQYF. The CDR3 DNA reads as TGTGCCAGCCCCCCGGAGACCCAGTACTTC.

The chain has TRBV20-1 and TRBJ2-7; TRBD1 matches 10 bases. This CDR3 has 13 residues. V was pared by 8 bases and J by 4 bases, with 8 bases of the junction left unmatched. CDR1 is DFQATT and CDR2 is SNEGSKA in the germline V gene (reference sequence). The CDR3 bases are TGCAGTACCGGGACAGGGGTTGGGTACGAGCAGTACTTC. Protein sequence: CSTGTGVGYEQYF.

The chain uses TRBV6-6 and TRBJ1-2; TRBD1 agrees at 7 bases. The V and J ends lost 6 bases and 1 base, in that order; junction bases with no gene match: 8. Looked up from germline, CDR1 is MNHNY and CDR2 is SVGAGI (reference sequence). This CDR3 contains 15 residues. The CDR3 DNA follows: TGTGCCAGCAGGGAAAGACAGGGACATAACTATGGCTACACCTTC. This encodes CASRERQGHNYGYTF.

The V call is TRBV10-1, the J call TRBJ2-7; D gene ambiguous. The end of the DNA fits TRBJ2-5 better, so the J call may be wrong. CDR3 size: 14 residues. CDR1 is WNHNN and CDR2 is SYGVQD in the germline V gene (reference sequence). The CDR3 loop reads CASSESENVETQYF. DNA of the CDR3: TGCGCCAGCAGTGAGTCGGAAAACGTCGAGACCCAGTACTTC.

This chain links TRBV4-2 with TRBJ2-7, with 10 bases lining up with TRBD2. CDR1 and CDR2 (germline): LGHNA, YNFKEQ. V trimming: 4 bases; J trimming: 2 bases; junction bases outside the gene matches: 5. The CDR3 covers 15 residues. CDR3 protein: CASSPGTSATYEQYF. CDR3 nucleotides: TGTGCCAGCAGCCCCGGGACTAGCGCAACCTACGAGCAGTACTTC.

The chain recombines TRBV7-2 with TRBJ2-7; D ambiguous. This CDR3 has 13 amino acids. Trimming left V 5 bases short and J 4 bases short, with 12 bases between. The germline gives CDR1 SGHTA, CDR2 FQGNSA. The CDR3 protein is CASSAMDRYEQYF. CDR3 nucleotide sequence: TGTGCCAGCAGCGCCATGGATCGGTACGAGCAGTACTTC.

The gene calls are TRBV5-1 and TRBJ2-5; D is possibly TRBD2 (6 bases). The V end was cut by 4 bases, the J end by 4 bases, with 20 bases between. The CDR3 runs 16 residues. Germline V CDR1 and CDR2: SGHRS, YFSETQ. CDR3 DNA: TGCGCCAGCAGCCGCTTATCCAGCGGGTCGGGAGAGACCCAGTACTTC. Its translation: CASSRLSSGSGETQYF.

CDR3 in amino acids: CSVEGGRDTGPDEQYF. Here the CDR3 DNA reads TGCAGCGTTGAAGGGGGCCGGGACACTGGTCCTGATGAGCAGTACTTC. V usage is TRBV29-1 and J usage is TRBJ2-5; the D gene is possibly TRBD1 (6 bases). The germline gives CDR1 SQVTM, CDR2 ANQGSEA. V dropped 1 base and J dropped 11 bases, with 26 bases sitting between them. The CDR3 is 16 amino acids.

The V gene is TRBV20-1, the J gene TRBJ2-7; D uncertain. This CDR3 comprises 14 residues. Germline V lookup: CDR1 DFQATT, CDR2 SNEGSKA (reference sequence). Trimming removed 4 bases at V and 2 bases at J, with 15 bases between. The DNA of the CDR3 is TGCAGTGCTATTTCGCCGGACGAAGCCTACGAGCAGTACTTC. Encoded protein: CSAISPDEAYEQYF.

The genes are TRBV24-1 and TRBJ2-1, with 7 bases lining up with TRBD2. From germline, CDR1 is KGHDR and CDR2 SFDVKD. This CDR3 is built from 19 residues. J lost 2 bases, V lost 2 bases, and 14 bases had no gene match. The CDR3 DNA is TGTGCCACCAGTGATTCCGGGACTCGCGGGAGTCGACCCTACAATGAGCAGTTCTTC. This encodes CATSDSGTRGSRPYNEQFF.

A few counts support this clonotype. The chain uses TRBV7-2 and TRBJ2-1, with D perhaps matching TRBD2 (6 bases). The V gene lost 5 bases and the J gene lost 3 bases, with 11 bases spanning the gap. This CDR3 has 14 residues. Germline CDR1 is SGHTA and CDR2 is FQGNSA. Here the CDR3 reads CASSQRVNYNEQFF. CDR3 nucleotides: TGTGCCAGCAGCCAGCGGGTAAACTACAATGAGCAGTTCTTC. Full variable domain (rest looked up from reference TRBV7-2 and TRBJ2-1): GAGVSQSPSNKVTEKGKDVELRCDPISGHTALYWYRQSLGQGLEFLIYFQGNSAPDKSGLPSDRFSAERTGGSVSTLTIQRTQQEDSAVYLCASSQRVNYNEQFFGPGTRLTVL.

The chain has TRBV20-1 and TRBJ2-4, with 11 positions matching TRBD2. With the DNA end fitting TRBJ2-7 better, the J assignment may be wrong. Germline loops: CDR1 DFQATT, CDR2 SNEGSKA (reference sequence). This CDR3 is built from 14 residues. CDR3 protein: CSAGSTSGKGEQYF. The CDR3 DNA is TGCAGTGCGGGCTCGACTAGCGGGAAGGGCGAGCAGTACTTC.

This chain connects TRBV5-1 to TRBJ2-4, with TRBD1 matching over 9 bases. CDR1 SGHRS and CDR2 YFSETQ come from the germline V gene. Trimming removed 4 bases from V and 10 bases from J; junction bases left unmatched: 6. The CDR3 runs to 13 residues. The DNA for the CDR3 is TGCGCCAGCAGCCCGGGGACAGGGCGGATTCAGTACTTC. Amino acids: CASSPGTGRIQYF.

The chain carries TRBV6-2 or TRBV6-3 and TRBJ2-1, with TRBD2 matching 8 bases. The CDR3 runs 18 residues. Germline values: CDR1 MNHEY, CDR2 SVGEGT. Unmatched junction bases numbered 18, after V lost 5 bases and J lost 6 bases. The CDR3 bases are TGTGCCAGCAGTCACCTGAGGCGAGGGACTAGGGCGGGCAATGAGCAGTTCTTC. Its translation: CASSHLRRGTRAGNEQFF.

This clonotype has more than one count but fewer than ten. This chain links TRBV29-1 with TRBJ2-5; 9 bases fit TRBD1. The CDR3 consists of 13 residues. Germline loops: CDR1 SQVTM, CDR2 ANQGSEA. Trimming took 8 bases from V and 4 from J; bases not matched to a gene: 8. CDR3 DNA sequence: TGCAGCTCCCGGGACAGGGTCGCAGAGACCCAGTACTTC. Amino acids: CSSRDRVAETQYF.

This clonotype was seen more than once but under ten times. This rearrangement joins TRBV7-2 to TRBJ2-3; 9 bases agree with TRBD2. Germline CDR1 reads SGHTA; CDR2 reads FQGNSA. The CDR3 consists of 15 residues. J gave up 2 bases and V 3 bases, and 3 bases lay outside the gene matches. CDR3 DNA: TGTGCCAGCAGCTTTAGCGGGGGATACACAGATACGCAGTATTTT. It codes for CASSFSGGYTDTQYF. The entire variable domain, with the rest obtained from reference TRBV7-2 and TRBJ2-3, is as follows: GAGVSQSPSNKVTEKGKDVELRCDPISGHTALYWYRQSLGQGLEFLIYFQGNSAPDKSGLPSDRFSAERTGGSVSTLTIQRTQQEDSAVYLCASSFSGGYTDTQYFGPGTRLTVL.

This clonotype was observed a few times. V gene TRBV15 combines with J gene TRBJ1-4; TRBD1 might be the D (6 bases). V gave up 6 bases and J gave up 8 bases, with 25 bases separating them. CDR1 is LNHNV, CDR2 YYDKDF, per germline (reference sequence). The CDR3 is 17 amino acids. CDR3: CATSEVRDTSLREKLFF. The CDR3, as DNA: TGTGCCACCAGTGAAGTCCGGGACACCTCTCTGCGGGAAAAACTGTTTTTT.

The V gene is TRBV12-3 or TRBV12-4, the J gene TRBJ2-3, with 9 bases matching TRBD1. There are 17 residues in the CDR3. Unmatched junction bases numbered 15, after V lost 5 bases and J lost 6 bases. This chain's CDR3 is CASSSGTGYDASDTQYF. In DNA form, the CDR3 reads TGTGCCAGCAGTAGCGGGACAGGGTACGACGCGTCGGATACGCAGTATTTT.

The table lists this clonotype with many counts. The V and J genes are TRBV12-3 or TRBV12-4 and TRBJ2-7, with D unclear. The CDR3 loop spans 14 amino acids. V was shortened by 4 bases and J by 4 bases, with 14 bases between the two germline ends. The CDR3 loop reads CASSSTVGGYEQYF. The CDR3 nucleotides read TGTGCCAGCAGTTCCACTGTAGGCGGTTACGAGCAGTACTTC.

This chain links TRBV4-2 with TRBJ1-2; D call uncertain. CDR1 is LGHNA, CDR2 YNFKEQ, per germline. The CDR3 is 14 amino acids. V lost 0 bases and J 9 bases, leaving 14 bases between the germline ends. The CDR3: CASSQDKGGPSYTF. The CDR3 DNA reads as TGTGCCAGCAGCCAAGATAAAGGAGGGCCGAGCTACACCTTC.